This passage covers 23 T cell receptor beta chains from one sample sequenced in a study of beta chain features in type 1 diabetes. Findings and limits, study-wide: Moderate yet significant TCRB CDR3 shortening was seen in Type 1 diabetes patients in all four CD4+ subsets.

Expressed TCRB transcripts were sequenced after all isolated RNA was converted to cDNA. Sequenced by immunoSEQ multiplex PCR; TCRdb stores in-frame clones only, minus some. The sample has a few hundred thousand clones, 24% seen once; the top ten hold about 0.012%. The antigens of these receptors remain unknown. Sequencing input: naive CD4+ T cells from blood. Receptors originate from a young woman with type 1 diabetes.

This clone was recorded a few times. The chain combines TRBV2 with TRBJ2-7, with TRBD2 matching over 7 bases. Germline assignment: CDR1 SNHLY and CDR2 FYNNEI. Trimming at V came to 6 bases and at J to 3 bases, leaving 5 bases not matched to a gene. CDR3 size: 13 residues. In nucleotides, the CDR3 is TGTGCCAGCAGCGCCGGGACTAACTACGAGCAGTACTTC. Translation gives CASSAGTNYEQYF.

A few counts support this clone. The chain joins TRBV9 to TRBJ2-5; 7 nucleotides align to TRBD2. CDR3 length: 14 residues. Trimming took 4 bases from V and 5 from J; bases not matched to a gene: 8. The germline gives CDR1 SGDLS, CDR2 YYNGEE. The CDR3 bases are TGTGCCAGCAGCCGGAGCGGGAATCGGGAGACCCAGTACTTC. Its translation: CASSRSGNRETQYF.

The rearrangement joins TRBV7-9 to TRBJ2-4, with 11 bases identical to TRBD2. This CDR3 spans 17 amino acids. Trimming at V came to 0 bases and at J to 0 bases, leaving 1 base not matched to a gene. Germline CDR1 and CDR2: SEHNR and FQNEAQ (reference sequence). CDR3 nucleotides: TGTGCCAGCAGCTTAGCGGGACTAGCGGCAGCCAAAAACATTCAGTACTTC. It specifies CASSLAGLAAAKNIQYF.

This chain uses TRBV6-5 with TRBJ1-2; D is ambiguous. The CDR3 is 13 residues long. Germline V gives CDR1 MNHEY, CDR2 SVGAGI. The V end lost 7 bases, the J end lost 2 bases, and 11 bases lay between the germline ends. CDR3 nucleotides: TGTGCCAGCACCCACGAGGAGAACTATGGCTACACCTTC. It yields the protein CASTHEENYGYTF.

This clone was observed a few times. The V and J genes are TRBV10-3 and TRBJ2-2; a weak D match, TRBD2 (5 bases). Germline V gene sequence: CDR1 ENHRY, CDR2 SYGVKD. The V end was cut by 8 bases, the J end by 0 bases, with 16 bases between. The CDR3 runs to 16 residues. Written as DNA, the CDR3 is TGTGCCATCGGCGCCAAGGGAGATACGAACACCGGGGAGCTGTTTTTT. Residues: CAIGAKGDTNTGELFF.

This clone has more than one count but fewer than ten. This chain links TRBV7-2 with TRBJ2-1, with D possibly being TRBD2 (6 bases). Trimming removed 0 bases at V and 5 bases at J, with 11 bases between. Germline loops: CDR1 SGHTA, CDR2 FQGNSA. The CDR3 covers 15 residues. The DNA of the CDR3 is TGTGCCAGCAGCTTAGCGGGAGGATTTAACAATGAGCAGTTCTTC. Translation: CASSLAGGFNNEQFF. The full variable domain, its missing parts supplied by reference TRBV7-2 and TRBJ2-1, is GAGVSQSPSNKVTEKGKDVELRCDPISGHTALYWYRQSLGQGLEFLIYFQGNSAPDKSGLPSDRFSAERTGGSVSTLTIQRTQQEDSAVYLCASSLAGGFNNEQFFGPGTRLTVL.

This clone was seen a few times. The V call is TRBV11-2, the J call TRBJ2-7; tentative D call: TRBD1 (7 bases). The CDR3 has 14 amino acids. V was shortened by 3 bases and J by 3 bases, with 12 bases between the two germline ends. Germline CDR1 is SGHAT and CDR2 is FQNNGV. The CDR3 bases are TGTGCCAGCAGCTTCCAGGGGGGACTCTACGAGCAGTACTTC. This encodes CASSFQGGLYEQYF.

V is TRBV5-1 and J is TRBJ2-7; 9 bases align to TRBD2. V shed 0 bases, J shed 0 bases, and the junction held 1 base outside the gene matches. The CDR3 sequence is 15 residues long. From germline, CDR1 is SGHRS and CDR2 YFSETQ. CDR3 DNA sequence: TGCGCCAGCAGCTTGGGAGCGGGAGGCTCCTACGAGCAGTACTTC. Protein sequence: CASSLGAGGSYEQYF.

The chain has TRBV4-2 and TRBJ2-7, with 10 bases fitting TRBD2. The V gene end was trimmed by 3 bases and the J gene end by 4 bases; junction bases not matched to a gene: 6. The CDR3 loop spans 15 amino acids. The germline CDR1 and CDR2 sequences are LGHNA and YNFKEQ. CDR3 loop: CASSQELAGIYEQYF. In DNA form, the CDR3 reads TGTGCCAGCAGCCAGGAACTAGCGGGAATTTACGAGCAGTACTTC.

This clone was observed a handful of times. The chain links TRBV29-1 to TRBJ2-7; 7 bases match TRBD2. The J segment lost 5 bases and the V segment lost 5 bases, leaving 9 bases of the junction unmatched. The germline V gene has CDR1 SQVTM and CDR2 ANQGSEA. CDR3 size: 13 residues. The CDR3: CSVNWGGTHEQYF. The CDR3 coding sequence is TGCAGCGTTAATTGGGGAGGGACCCACGAGCAGTACTTC.

The chain is built from TRBV30 and TRBJ1-5; the match to TRBD1 covers 10 bases. CDR1 and CDR2 (germline): GTSNPN, SVGIG (reference sequence). V shed 0 bases, J shed 0 bases, and the junction held 5 bases outside the gene matches. The CDR3 has 17 residues. The CDR3 region has the DNA TGTGCCTGGAGTGTGGGGACAGGGGCCTATAGCAATCAGCCCCAGCATTTT. Its protein is CAWSVGTGAYSNQPQHF.

This clone has only a few counts. The gene calls are TRBV15 and TRBJ1-2; the D is unclear. CDR1 LNHNV and CDR2 YYDKDF come from the germline V gene (reference sequence). The CDR3 is made up of 13 amino acids. V was pared by 0 bases and J by 4 bases, with 6 bases between. CDR3 DNA: TGTGCCACCAGCAGAGATCTAAGCTATGGCTACACCTTC. Translated, it gives CATSRDLSYGYTF.

The chain is built from TRBV7-2 and TRBJ1-3; TRBD1 matches at 10 bases. Germline V lookup: CDR1 SGHTA, CDR2 FQGNSA. This CDR3 comprises 14 residues. J lost 4 bases, V lost 5 bases, and 2 bases had no gene match. CDR3: CASSRQGAGNTIYF. The CDR3 nucleotides read TGTGCCAGCAGCCGACAGGGGGCAGGAAACACCATATATTTT.

This chain joins TRBV6-6 and TRBJ2-1; 7 nucleotides match TRBD1. Germline CDR1 is MNHNY and CDR2 is SVGAGI (reference sequence). The CDR3 is 14 residues long. With 7 bases clipped from V and 6 bases from J, the junction kept 9 bases outside the gene matches. This CDR3 reads CASIDRVRGNEQFF. In nucleotides, the CDR3 is TGTGCCAGCATAGACAGGGTCAGGGGCAATGAGCAGTTCTTC.

There are a few counts of this clone. The genes are TRBV30 and TRBJ2-1; TRBD2 matches 9 bases. Unmatched junction bases numbered 6, after V lost 6 bases and J lost 3 bases. This CDR3 comprises 14 residues. Germline CDR1 is GTSNPN and CDR2 is SVGIG (reference sequence). The CDR3 DNA is TGTGCCTGTATGGCTAGCGGGGTCTACAATGAGCAGTTCTTC. This translates into CACMASGVYNEQFF.

The table lists this clone with a few counts. The chain employs TRBV6-1 and TRBJ2-5; 7 nucleotides agree with TRBD2. Germline V gene data show CDR1 as MNHNS and CDR2 as SASEGT. The V segment lost 2 bases and the J segment 5 bases; nucleotides outside the gene matches: 8. The CDR3 loop spans 15 amino acids. The CDR3: CASSEQASGGETQYF. In nucleotides, the CDR3 is TGTGCCAGCAGTGAACAGGCTAGCGGAGGGGAGACCCAGTACTTC.

This sequence joins TRBV29-1 and TRBJ1-1, with 7 bases matching TRBD1. The CDR3 is made up of 14 amino acids. Germline lookup yields CDR1 SQVTM and CDR2 ANQGSEA. The junction had 9 bases not matched to a gene; V was cut back by 6 bases and J by 2 bases. This chain's CDR3 is CSVGRDRDNTEAFF. The CDR3 nucleotides read TGCAGCGTGGGACGCGACAGGGACAACACTGAAGCTTTCTTT.

The chain is built from TRBV9 and TRBJ2-1; 9 bases align to TRBD1. After removal of 2 bases from V and 4 bases from J, the junction contained 1 base not matched to a gene. This CDR3 comprises 14 residues. Germline V gene lookup returns CDR1 SGDLS and CDR2 YYNGEE. The CDR3 region has the DNA TGTGCCAGCAGCGTGGGACAGGGATACAATGAGCAGTTCTTC. Protein sequence: CASSVGQGYNEQFF. Drawing the rest from reference TRBV9 and TRBJ2-1, the complete variable domain is DSGVTQTPKHLITATGQRVTLRCSPRSGDLSVYWYQQSLDQGLQFLIQYYNGEERAKGNILERFSAQQFPDLHSELNLSSLELGDSALYFCASSVGQGYNEQFFGPGTRLTVL.

This clone was counted only a few times. This specimen includes other DNA sequences encoding the same CDR3. The rearrangement links TRBV15 to TRBJ2-7, with D possibly matching TRBD1 (5 bases). Germline values: CDR1 LNHNV, CDR2 YYDKDF (reference sequence). V was cut by 3 bases and J by 3 bases, with 12 bases left in between. CDR3 length equals 14 residues. CDR3: CATSRDTDSYEQYF. The CDR3 DNA is TGTGCCACCAGCAGGGACACCGACAGCTACGAGCAGTACTTC.

The chain is built from TRBV5-1 and TRBJ2-1, with 8 bases identical to TRBD1. The V gene end was trimmed by 5 bases and the J gene end by 5 bases; junction bases not matched to a gene: 6. CDR3 length: 14 amino acids. In germline, CDR1 is SGHRS, CDR2 YFSETQ. The CDR3 sequence: CASRAGTGNNEQFF. For the CDR3, the DNA is TGCGCCAGCAGGGCCGGGACAGGTAACAATGAGCAGTTCTTC.

This clone has just a few counts. This chain joins TRBV29-1 and TRBJ1-5, with D unresolved. V shed 6 bases and J shed 6 bases, with 18 bases lying between them. The CDR3 sequence is 14 residues long. Per germline, CDR1 SQVTM and CDR2 ANQGSEA. CDR3 sequence: CSVLAREKGQPQHF. CDR3 nucleotides: TGCAGCGTCTTGGCACGGGAAAAAGGTCAGCCCCAGCATTTT.

This clone occurred a few times. The chain combines TRBV5-5 with TRBJ2-2; TRBD2 might be the D (6 bases). Trimming took 5 bases from V and 7 from J, leaving 12 bases between them. Germline loops: CDR1 SGHKS, CDR2 YYEKEE (reference sequence). The CDR3 has 13 residues. The CDR3 loop is CASSLASSGELFF. CDR3 DNA sequence: TGTGCCAGCAGTCTAGCGTCGAGCGGGGAGCTGTTTTTT.

V gene TRBV15 combines with J gene TRBJ1-1; 7 nucleotides line up with TRBD1. Looked up from germline, CDR1 is LNHNV and CDR2 is YYDKDF (reference sequence). This CDR3 is 15 amino acids long. The trim removed 1 base at V and 4 bases at J, leaving 6 bases unmatched. The CDR3 DNA follows: TGTGCCACCAGCAGAGCGAGGGGGCACGGCACTGAAGCTTTCTTT. Translated, it gives CATSRARGHGTEAFF.